These 27 T cell receptor beta chains came from one sample sequenced in a study of T cells in Graves' hyperthyroidism and ophthalmopathy. Amplification targeted TCR beta CDR3 regions from RNA transcripts. The TCR CDR3 first-round RT-PCR relied on the HTBI primer set. TCRdb re-called the multiplex PCR reads with MiXCR, one entry per CDR3 protein. The sample records around 300,000 distinct CDR3 sequences, 13% being singletons. Sequencing input: blood. The receptors were gathered from a woman under 40 with Graves' hyperthyroidism that later progressed to Graves' ophthalmopathy.

The CDR3 sequence is CASSHLLATGTGELFF. In DNA form, the CDR3 reads TGTGCCAGCAGCCACCTCCTGGCTACAGGCACCGGGGAGCTGTTTTTT. This chain uses TRBV4-2 with TRBJ2-2; D is perhaps TRBD1 (5 bases). This CDR3 contains 16 residues. Germline V gene lookup returns CDR1 LGHNA and CDR2 YNFKEQ. V lost 3 bases, J lost 4 bases, and 15 bases lay in between.

This clonotype was seen many times. The V gene is TRBV28, the J gene TRBJ2-1, with TRBD1 matching 7 bases. With V trimmed by 5 bases and J by 3 bases, 7 bases remained unmatched. CDR1 and CDR2 (germline): MDHEN, SYDVKM. This CDR3 is 15 amino acids long. In DNA form, the CDR3 reads TGTGCCAGCAGTCGCCCTGGGGACAGCTACAATGAGCAGTTCTTC. Protein: CASSRPGDSYNEQFF. Full variable domain (remainder filled in from reference TRBV28 and TRBJ2-1): DVKVTQSSRYLVKRTGEKVFLECVQDMDHENMFWYRQDPGLGLRLIYFSYDVKMKEKGDIPEGYSVSREKKERFSLILESASTNQTSMYLCASSRPGDSYNEQFFGPGTRLTVL.

This clonotype was observed many times. The rearrangement joins TRBV20-1 to TRBJ2-7; a possible D gene is TRBD1 (5 bases). The CDR3 has 13 residues. Germline V lookup: CDR1 DFQATT, CDR2 SNEGSKA (reference sequence). The ends were cut back, 4 bases at V and 3 bases at J, with 13 bases in the middle. The CDR3 loop reads CSATHQGRYEQYF. CDR3 sequence (DNA): TGCAGTGCTACCCATCAGGGCCGCTACGAGCAGTACTTC.

The rearrangement links TRBV28 to TRBJ2-7, with unresolved D. V was trimmed by 6 bases and J by 6 bases, leaving 12 bases between them. The CDR3 spans 12 residues. The germline CDR1 and CDR2 sequences are MDHEN and SYDVKM. CDR3 nucleotide sequence: TGTGCCAGCAGCGGGTTTAGCTCCGAGCAGTACTTC. Its translation: CASSGFSSEQYF.

V gene TRBV12-3 or TRBV12-4 combines with J gene TRBJ1-5, with unresolved D. Trimming shortened V by 6 bases and J by 3 bases, and 18 bases separated the two germline ends. This CDR3 has 16 residues. The CDR3 sequence: CASSRTEGGFNQPQHF. CDR3 sequence (DNA): TGTGCCAGCAGCCGCACAGAAGGAGGCTTCAATCAGCCCCAGCATTTT.

The chain links TRBV5-1 to TRBJ1-3; D gene ambiguous. V dropped 7 bases and J dropped 0 bases, with 8 bases sitting between them. Germline V gene sequence: CDR1 SGHRS, CDR2 YFSETQ. The CDR3 is made up of 13 amino acids. CDR3 in amino acids: CASSGDSGNTIYF. Here the CDR3 DNA reads TGCGCCAGCTCAGGAGACTCTGGAAACACCATATATTTT. Variable domain in full (rest from reference TRBV5-1 and TRBJ1-3): KAGVTQTPRYLIKTRGQQVTLSCSPISGHRSVSWYQQTPGQGLQFLFEYFSETQRNKGNFPGRFSGRQFSNSRSEMNVSTLELGDSALYLCASSGDSGNTIYFGEGSWLTVV.

This clonotype was recorded many times. The gene calls are TRBV20-1 and TRBJ2-1; 8 nucleotides agree with TRBD2. Germline V gives CDR1 DFQATT, CDR2 SNEGSKA (reference sequence). This CDR3 has 14 amino acids. V lost 5 bases and J lost 5; bases outside the gene matches: 8. The CDR3 nucleotides are TGCAGTGCTCCTGGACTAGCCTACAACAATGAGCAGTTCTTC. Protein: CSAPGLAYNNEQFF.

This clonotype came up many times. CDR3 nucleotides: TGTGCCAGCAGCGCCCGGGACGGGGGCTACGAGCAGTACTTC. It is translated as CASSARDGGYEQYF. The chain is built from TRBV13 and TRBJ2-7; a possible D gene is TRBD2 (6 bases). This CDR3 has 14 amino acids. The germline V gene has CDR1 PRHDT and CDR2 FYEKMQ (reference sequence). V lost 5 bases and J lost 3, with 14 bases in between.

This clonotype was counted between two and nine times. The chain joins TRBV6-2 or TRBV6-3 to TRBJ1-4; D may be TRBD1 (6 bases). V was clipped by 6 bases and J by 7 bases, with 15 bases between them. Germline V CDR1 and CDR2: MNHEY, SVGEGT. This CDR3 spans 14 amino acids. CDR3 residues: CASSNGGGGEKLFF. The CDR3 nucleotides are TGTGCCAGCAGCAACGGGGGAGGGGGTGAAAAACTGTTTTTT.

This clonotype appeared many times. This chain connects TRBV9 to TRBJ2-3; 14 bases align to TRBD2. After removal of 4 bases from V and 7 bases from J, the junction contained 8 bases not matched to a gene. Germline loops: CDR1 SGDLS, CDR2 YYNGEE. This CDR3 has 16 residues. CDR3 loop: CASSPGGLAGANTQYF. As DNA, the CDR3 is TGTGCCAGCAGCCCGGGGGGACTAGCGGGAGCTAATACGCAGTATTTT.

This clonotype was seen many times. The chain links TRBV20-1 to TRBJ2-1; 7 bases align to TRBD2. Trimming took 5 bases from V and 0 from J; bases not matched to a gene: 7. The CDR3 loop spans 15 amino acids. Germline values: CDR1 DFQATT, CDR2 SNEGSKA (reference sequence). This CDR3 is CSADPGGSSYNEQFF. Written as DNA, the CDR3 is TGCAGTGCTGACCCCGGGGGGAGCTCCTACAATGAGCAGTTCTTC.

On this clonotype: The missing conserved phenylalanine or tryptophan at the end of this CDR3 makes a read error likely. The J gene is TRBJ2-3, the V gene TRBV11-2, with a tentative D call TRBD2 (6 bases). Trimming removed 4 bases at V and 0 bases at J, with 14 bases between. CDR3 length: 16 amino acids. Germline V gene data show CDR1 as SGHAT and CDR2 as FQNNGV. CDR3 sequence reads: CASSSPSGFSTDTQYL. The CDR3 nucleotides read TGTGCCAGCAGCTCCCCCAGCGGGTTCAGCACAGATACGCAGTATCTT.

The rearrangement uses TRBV5-4 and TRBJ2-7; the match to TRBD1 covers 7 bases. The CDR3 has 14 residues. In germline, CDR1 is SGHNT, CDR2 YYREEE (reference sequence). Trimming at V came to 4 bases and at J to 7 bases, leaving 11 bases not matched to a gene. CDR3 sequence (DNA): TGTGCCAGCAGCGTTCTGGGCAGGGGGAAGGAGCAGTACTTC. Translated: CASSVLGRGKEQYF.

This clonotype has a count of ten or more. The genes are TRBV7-3 and TRBJ2-1, with 14 positions matching TRBD2. Germline-derived CDR1 and CDR2 are SGHTA and FQGTGA. The CDR3 is 20 residues long. With V trimmed by 4 bases and J by 0 bases, 11 bases remained unmatched. This CDR3 reads CASSSSGLAGVTYSYNEQFF. As DNA, the CDR3 is TGTGCCAGCAGCTCCTCGGGACTAGCGGGAGTCACATACTCCTACAATGAGCAGTTCTTC. Full variable domain (outside the CDR3, taken from reference TRBV7-3 and TRBJ2-1): GAGVSQTPSNKVTEKGKYVELRCDPISGHTALYWYRQSLGQGPEFLIYFQGTGAADDSGLPNDRFFAVRPEGSVSTLKIQRTERGDSAVYLCASSSSGLAGVTYSYNEQFFGPGTRLTVL.

This clonotype was observed many times. The chain uses TRBV20-1 and TRBJ2-1, with 8 bases aligning to TRBD1. The germline gives CDR1 DFQATT, CDR2 SNEGSKA (reference sequence). V gave up 5 bases and J gave up 8 bases; unmatched junction bases: 14. The CDR3 is made up of 15 amino acids. CDR3 loop: CSAAQDRDNIDEQFF. CDR3 nucleotide sequence: TGCAGTGCTGCCCAGGACAGGGATAATATCGATGAGCAGTTCTTC.

In its sample, this clonotype was seen many times. The V and J genes are TRBV2 and TRBJ2-7; 7 nucleotides line up with TRBD1. Trimming removed 4 bases from V and 2 bases from J; junction bases left unmatched: 5. This CDR3 has 14 residues. In germline, CDR1 is SNHLY, CDR2 FYNNEI. CDR3 sequence reads: CASSGGQDPYEQYF. As DNA, the CDR3 is TGTGCCAGCAGTGGTGGACAGGACCCCTACGAGCAGTACTTC.

This clonotype was counted at least ten times. CDR3 sequence: CSGRIMNTEAFF. The CDR3, as DNA: TGCAGCGGACGGATCATGAACACTGAAGCTTTCTTT. The chain recombines TRBV29-1 with TRBJ1-1; no clear D. Trimming pared 7 bases from V and 0 bases from J, leaving 9 bases between. Germline CDR1 reads SQVTM; CDR2 reads ANQGSEA. The CDR3 is 12 residues long.

This clonotype has at least ten counts. The V gene is TRBV27, the J gene TRBJ2-3, with D uncertain. V lost 0 bases to trimming and J lost 2 bases, with 9 bases between them. CDR3 size: 15 residues. Germline assignment: CDR1 MNHEY and CDR2 SMNVEV (reference sequence). The CDR3 region is CASSLSPDLTDTQYF. The CDR3 DNA follows: TGTGCCAGCAGTTTATCCCCCGACCTCACAGATACGCAGTATTTT.

CDR3 sequence: CASSSGGRGGELFF. The CDR3 DNA is TGTGCCAGCAGTTCCGGCGGGAGAGGCGGGGAGCTGTTTTTT. The rearrangement uses TRBV6-6 and TRBJ2-2, with TRBD2 matching over 7 bases. This CDR3 has 14 residues. V dropped 4 bases and J dropped 7; count of bases not matched to a gene: 6. The germline gives CDR1 MNHNY, CDR2 SVGAGI (reference sequence).

This clonotype appeared many times. The chain uses TRBV27 and TRBJ2-2; no clear D gene. This CDR3 has 15 amino acids. Germline CDR1 MNHEY, CDR2 SMNVEV (reference sequence). V shed 3 bases and J shed 6 bases, with 14 bases lying between them. The CDR3 protein is CASSLGSVVPGELFF. As DNA, the CDR3 is TGTGCCAGCAGTTTGGGAAGTGTTGTCCCCGGGGAGCTGTTTTTT.

At least ten counts were recorded for this clonotype. The CDR3 loop reads CASIVTGSNSGNTIYF. DNA of the CDR3: TGTGCCAGCATCGTTACCGGGAGCAACTCTGGAAACACCATATATTTT. V is TRBV7-8 and J is TRBJ1-3; no firm D call. The CDR3 is 16 residues long. Germline V gene lookup returns CDR1 SGHVS and CDR2 FQNEAQ. The V and J ends lost 7 bases and 0 bases respectively, with 16 bases between them.

This clonotype has a count of ten or more. The J gene is TRBJ1-1, the V gene TRBV7-2; 11 positions match TRBD1. This CDR3 comprises 15 residues. The trim removed 5 bases at V and 4 bases at J, leaving 6 bases unmatched. The germline CDR1 and CDR2 sequences are SGHTA and FQGNSA. Here the CDR3 reads CASSPDRGRSTEAFF. The CDR3 nucleotides read TGTGCCAGCAGCCCGGACAGGGGGCGTAGCACTGAAGCTTTCTTT.

This clonotype was detected ten times or more. This chain uses TRBV6-2 or TRBV6-3 with TRBJ2-7; 9 nucleotides match TRBD2. The germline CDR1 and CDR2 sequences are MNHEY and SVGEGT. The V segment lost 0 bases and the J segment 6 bases; nucleotides outside the gene matches: 9. This CDR3 region has 16 residues. CDR3 amino acids: CASSYSTRLAGTEQYF. Written as DNA, the CDR3 is TGTGCCAGCAGTTACTCGACTAGGCTAGCGGGAACCGAGCAGTACTTC.

This clonotype appeared many times. The chain has TRBV27 and TRBJ1-1; D is possibly TRBD1 (5 bases). The length of the CDR3 is 14 residues. Germline V gene data show CDR1 as MNHEY and CDR2 as SMNVEV (reference sequence). Trimming removed 3 bases from V and 6 bases from J, with 14 bases in between. The chain's CDR3 is CASSFGGTRPEAFF. The CDR3 DNA follows: TGTGCCAGCAGTTTCGGGGGGACCCGTCCTGAAGCTTTCTTT.

This clonotype was observed many times. The rearrangement joins TRBV6-1 to TRBJ1-5, with D perhaps matching TRBD1 (6 bases). V lost 3 bases, J lost 2 bases, and 14 bases lay in between. The CDR3 runs to 16 residues. Germline V lookup: CDR1 MNHNS, CDR2 SASEGT. The CDR3 coding sequence is TGTGCCAGCAGTGAGGCACAGGGTTTACGCAATCAGCCCCAGCATTTT. It is translated as CASSEAQGLRNQPQHF.

This chain joins TRBV19 and TRBJ2-3; D is unclear. The CDR3 has 14 residues. Germline CDR1 is LNHDA and CDR2 is SQIVND (reference sequence). V was trimmed by 1 base and J by 2 bases, leaving 7 bases between them. CDR3 sequence reads: CASSIGYNTDTQYF. Written as DNA, the CDR3 is TGTGCCAGTAGTATAGGTTATAACACAGATACGCAGTATTTT.

The V call is TRBV12-3 or TRBV12-4, the J call TRBJ1-6, with no clear D. V dropped 2 bases and J dropped 10 bases, with 9 bases sitting between them. This CDR3 is 13 amino acids long. CDR3 amino acids: CASSLSARSPLHF. The CDR3 DNA sequence: TGTGCCAGCAGTTTATCCGCTAGATCACCCCTCCACTTT.